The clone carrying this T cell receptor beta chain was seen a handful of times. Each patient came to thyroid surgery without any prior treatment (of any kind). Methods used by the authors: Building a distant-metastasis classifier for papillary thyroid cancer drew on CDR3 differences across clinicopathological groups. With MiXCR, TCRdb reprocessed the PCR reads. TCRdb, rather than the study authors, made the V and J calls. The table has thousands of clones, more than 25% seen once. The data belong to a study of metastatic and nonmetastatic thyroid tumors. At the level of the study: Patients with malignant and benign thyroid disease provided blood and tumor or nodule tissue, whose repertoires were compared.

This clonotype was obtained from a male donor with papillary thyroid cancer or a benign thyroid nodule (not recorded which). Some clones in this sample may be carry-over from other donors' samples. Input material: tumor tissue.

The CDR3 nucleotides are TGTGCCAGCAGACCGGGACTAGCACATGAGACCCAGTACTTC. Translation gives CASRPGLAHETQYF. V is TRBV2 and J is TRBJ2-5, with 9 bases that match TRBD2. CDR1 and CDR2 from the germline V gene are SNHLY and FYNNEI. Trimming at V came to 6 bases and at J to 5 bases, leaving 7 bases not matched to a gene. The CDR3 sequence is 14 residues long.